The 28 T cell receptor beta chains presented below share a single source sample, sequenced in a study of response to subunit inactivated influenza vaccine. TCRdb re-analysed the RT-PCR reads in MiXCR, keeping a single row per CDR3 protein. Counted here are 610,000 or so distinct CDR3 sequences, 12% to 15% occurring once; the ten biggest clones make up approximately 10%. Sequencing was performed on PBMCs from blood, taken about 13 days after vaccination. The receptors were gathered from a man between 45 and 60 years old who received an inactivated influenza vaccine.

This clonotype was detected only a few times. This sequence joins TRBV12-3 or TRBV12-4 and TRBJ2-2; D assignment may be TRBD1 or TRBD2 (6 bases each). This CDR3 has 16 amino acids. Deletions cut 1 base from V and 7 bases from J, with 16 bases between. The CDR3 loop is CASSLGAGGVSGELFF. CDR3 in DNA: TGTGCCAGCAGTTTAGGGGCCGGGGGCGTCAGCGGGGAGCTGTTTTTT.

This clonotype has only a few counts. The gene calls are TRBV27 and TRBJ2-1; D remains ambiguous. Germline V gene sequence: CDR1 MNHEY, CDR2 SMNVEV (reference sequence). This CDR3 region has 12 residues. Trimming took 8 bases from V and 10 from J, leaving 15 bases between them. The CDR3 DNA reads TGTGCCAGCGGCTCCCTGTTGGGGGAGCAGTTCTTC. Its protein is CASGSLLGEQFF.

This clonotype has only a few counts. The chain links TRBV7-8 to TRBJ1-1; TRBD1 matches 9 bases. V shed 3 bases and J 4 bases; nucleotides not matched to a gene: 3. The CDR3 is 14 residues long. Germline V CDR1 and CDR2: SGHVS, FQNEAQ. CDR3 in amino acids: CASSFGTGSTEAFF. The CDR3 DNA is TGTGCCAGCAGCTTCGGGACAGGGAGCACTGAAGCTTTCTTT.

The J gene is TRBJ2-1, the V gene TRBV7-9, with 9 bases identical to TRBD1. V lost 1 base to trimming and J lost 0 bases; unmatched junction nucleotides: 4. The CDR3 is made up of 17 amino acids. CDR1 and CDR2 (germline): SEHNR, FQNEAQ (reference sequence). CDR3 loop: CASSLEGTGSSYNEQFF. CDR3 nucleotide sequence: TGTGCCAGCAGCTTAGAGGGGACAGGGAGCTCCTACAATGAGCAGTTCTTC.

This clonotype occurred a few times. This chain links TRBV12-3 or TRBV12-4 with TRBJ2-1; 7 bases fit TRBD1. V was clipped by 3 bases and J by 9 bases; unmatched bases: 14. The CDR3 sequence is 16 residues long. DNA for the CDR3: TGTGCCAGCAGTTTCGGGCAAGGTGGAGCAGGGGGTGAGCAGTTCTTC. Its protein is CASSFGQGGAGGEQFF.

This clonotype was observed a few times. The chain carries TRBV7-2 and TRBJ2-2; 7 bases line up with TRBD2. V shed 3 bases, J shed 0 bases, and the junction held 4 bases outside the gene matches. Germline V lookup: CDR1 SGHTA, CDR2 FQGNSA. CDR3 length equals 16 residues. CDR3 amino acids: CASSLRLAPNTGELFF. CDR3 DNA: TGTGCCAGCAGCTTGAGACTAGCCCCGAACACCGGGGAGCTGTTTTTT.

This clonotype appeared a few times. The chain carries TRBV7-9 and TRBJ2-1; 8 bases line up with TRBD1. Germline CDR1 and CDR2: SEHNR and FQNEAQ (reference sequence). The CDR3 is made up of 16 amino acids. With V trimmed by 3 bases and J by 4 bases, 8 bases remained unmatched. This CDR3 reads CASSFSAGQGYNEQFF. CDR3 coding DNA: TGTGCCAGCAGCTTCTCCGCCGGACAGGGATACAATGAGCAGTTCTTC.

The chain links TRBV12-3 or TRBV12-4 to TRBJ1-6; D is ambiguous. V lost 5 bases and J 2 bases, leaving 7 bases between the germline ends. The CDR3 length is 14 residues. CDR3 sequence: CASSPSTYNSPLHF. CDR3 nucleotides: TGTGCCAGCAGTCCCAGCACCTATAATTCACCCCTCCACTTT.

The chain employs TRBV6-1 and TRBJ1-6; no clear D. Germline values: CDR1 MNHNS, CDR2 SASEGT. V was clipped by 1 base and J by 8 bases, with 9 bases between them. There are 14 residues in the CDR3. The CDR3 bases are TGTGCCAGCAGTGAAGGCGGAGGGTATTCACCCCTCCACTTT. It translates to CASSEGGGYSPLHF.

The chain recombines TRBV25-1 with TRBJ2-1, with 9 bases fitting TRBD1. The trim removed 4 bases at V and 8 bases at J, leaving 12 bases unmatched. Germline V gene lookup returns CDR1 MGHDK and CDR2 SYGVNS. The CDR3 covers 16 residues. CDR3 sequence reads: CASSALYRGHNYEQFF. The CDR3 DNA follows: TGTGCCAGCAGTGCATTGTACAGGGGGCACAATTATGAGCAGTTCTTC.

A few counts support this clonotype. The chain employs TRBV6-1 and TRBJ1-1; possibly TRBD1 for D (5 bases). There are 13 residues in the CDR3. The germline V gene encodes CDR1 MNHNS and CDR2 SASEGT. Trimming removed 9 bases from V and 7 bases from J, with 18 bases in between. This chain's CDR3 is CASLSGGVNEAFF. The CDR3, as DNA: TGTGCCAGTCTCTCCGGGGGAGTTAATGAAGCTTTCTTT.

V usage is TRBV7-2 and J usage is TRBJ2-1; no firm D call. There are 20 residues in the CDR3. Per germline, CDR1 SGHTA and CDR2 FQGNSA. V was clipped by 0 bases and J by 13 bases, with 34 bases between them. This chain's CDR3 is CASSLAPPARTLTSYRTQFF. The CDR3 region has the DNA TGTGCCAGCAGCTTAGCTCCCCCGGCCAGGACGCTCACCTCTTACCGGACCCAGTTCTTC. The full variable domain, its missing parts supplied by reference TRBV7-2 and TRBJ2-1, is GAGVSQSPSNKVTEKGKDVELRCDPISGHTALYWYRQSLGQGLEFLIYFQGNSAPDKSGLPSDRFSAERTGGSVSTLTIQRTQQEDSAVYLCASSLAPPARTLTSYRTQFFGPGTRLTVL.

This clonotype was found a few times. The chain links TRBV7-3 to TRBJ2-2, with TRBD2 matching 8 bases. The CDR3 is 15 amino acids. CDR1 and CDR2 (germline): SGHTA, FQGTGA. With V trimmed by 5 bases and J by 1 base, 3 bases remained unmatched. The CDR3 sequence is CASSLSGVNTGELFF. Written as DNA, the CDR3 is TGTGCCAGCAGCCTTAGCGGGGTGAACACCGGGGAGCTGTTTTTT.

The chain uses TRBV5-4 and TRBJ2-5; 8 bases map to TRBD1. CDR1 is SGHNT, CDR2 YYREEE, per germline (reference sequence). V shed 0 bases, J shed 7 bases, and the junction held 11 bases outside the gene matches. The CDR3 has 16 residues. CDR3 in DNA: TGTGCCAGCAGCTTGGCCTGGGACAGGATCGGTCGGACCCAGTACTTC. Protein product: CASSLAWDRIGRTQYF.

A few counts support this clonotype. The chain's CDR3 is CASSLTTSHTQYF. Here the CDR3 DNA reads TGTGCCAGCAGCTTGACGACCTCCCATACGCAGTATTTT. The chain couples TRBV5-6 to TRBJ2-3; D unclear. Germline V gives CDR1 SGHDT, CDR2 YYEEEE. Trimming stripped 1 base from V and 7 bases from J, with 10 bases between. CDR3 length equals 13 residues.

V and J are TRBV2 and TRBJ2-6; weak D call: TRBD1 (6 bases). Trimming removed 8 bases from V and 2 bases from J, with 13 bases in between. The germline V gene encodes CDR1 SNHLY and CDR2 FYNNEI. CDR3 size: 15 residues. The CDR3 DNA follows: TGTGCCAGCTCCCAACAGGGCACTGGGGCCAACGTCCTGACTTTC. This translates into CASSQQGTGANVLTF.

This clonotype was counted a few times. V gene TRBV6-6 combines with J gene TRBJ2-1; D remains unclear. Germline CDR1 is MNHNY and CDR2 is SVGAGI (reference sequence). The ends were cut back, 6 bases at V and 2 bases at J, with 8 bases in the middle. The CDR3 runs to 13 residues. The CDR3, as DNA: TGTGCCAGCAGATTAATCCCCTACAATGAGCAGTTCTTC. It is translated as CASRLIPYNEQFF.

The table lists this clonotype with many counts. The V call is TRBV5-1, the J call TRBJ2-6; the D is unclear. The V gene's germline CDR1 is SGHRS and CDR2 YFSETQ. The CDR3 totals 13 residues. Deletions cut 3 bases from V and 6 bases from J, with 7 bases between. The CDR3 nucleotides read TGCGCCAGCAGCTCAAACGAGGCCAACGTCCTGACTTTC. Translated, it gives CASSSNEANVLTF.

V is TRBV20-1 and J is TRBJ2-7; weak D call: TRBD1 (6 bases). CDR1 DFQATT and CDR2 SNEGSKA come from the germline V gene (reference sequence). Trimming left V 0 bases short and J 2 bases short, with 14 bases between. CDR3 length: 15 amino acids. CDR3 DNA sequence: TGCAGTGCTAGAGATCCCAAACAGGGTACCTACGAGCAGTACTTC. As protein: CSARDPKQGTYEQYF.

This clonotype was observed many times. V gene TRBV7-8 combines with J gene TRBJ2-7; D could derive from TRBD1 or TRBD2 (6 bases each). CDR1 is SGHVS, CDR2 FQNEAQ, per germline. The CDR3 has 12 amino acids. The V and J ends lost 8 bases and 1 base respectively, with 9 bases between them. The CDR3 reads CASGGTSYEQYF. In DNA, the CDR3 is TGTGCCAGCGGGGGGACATCCTACGAGCAGTACTTC.

Only one count was recorded for this clonotype. The genes are TRBV4-1 and TRBJ2-5, with D unresolved. Looked up from germline, CDR1 is MGHRA and CDR2 is YSYEKL. Trimming stripped 0 bases from V and 5 bases from J, with 13 bases between. There are 15 residues in the CDR3. The CDR3 DNA is TGCGCCAGCAGCCAAGAAAGTTTTACGGCTGAGACCCAGTACTTC. It specifies CASSQESFTAETQYF.

In this sample, this clonotype turned up once. The rearrangement joins TRBV20-1 to TRBJ2-5; the match to TRBD1 covers 7 bases. Germline V CDR1 and CDR2: DFQATT, SNEGSKA (reference sequence). The CDR3 sequence is 15 residues long. The V gene end was trimmed by 0 bases and the J gene end by 5 bases; junction bases not matched to a gene: 9. The CDR3 DNA sequence: TGCAGTGCTAGAGATTTTAGACAGGGCAGGGAGACCCAGTACTTC. It encodes CSARDFRQGRETQYF.

Here the CDR3 DNA reads TGCGCCAGCAGCTCCGAAGCACGGCGCGTTGAAAAACTGTTTTTT. Its protein product is CASSSEARRVEKLFF. This rearrangement joins TRBV5-1 to TRBJ1-4; D unresolved. Germline V gives CDR1 SGHRS, CDR2 YFSETQ. There are 15 residues in the CDR3. Trimming shortened V by 3 bases and J by 7 bases, and 16 bases separated the two germline ends. The complete variable domain, with remaining parts taken from reference TRBV5-1 and TRBJ1-4, reads KAGVTQTPRYLIKTRGQQVTLSCSPISGHRSVSWYQQTPGQGLQFLFEYFSETQRNKGNFPGRFSGRQFSNSRSEMNVSTLELGDSALYLCASSSEARRVEKLFFGSGTQLSVL.

This clonotype was found a few times. The gene calls are TRBV3-1 and TRBJ1-2, with D tentatively TRBD1 (6 bases). This CDR3 has 12 amino acids. With 4 bases removed from V and 7 bases from J, the gap between germline ends came to 10 bases. Germline V CDR1 and CDR2: LGHDT, YNNKEL (reference sequence). This chain's CDR3 is CASSRGARGYTF. The CDR3 DNA sequence: TGTGCCAGCAGCCGGGGGGCTCGTGGCTACACCTTC.

The CDR3: CASSIAAGVADTQYF. DNA of the CDR3: TGTGCCAGTAGTATAGCAGCGGGAGTGGCAGATACGCAGTATTTT. The J gene is TRBJ2-3, the V gene TRBV19; 8 nucleotides line up with TRBD2. The germline V gene encodes CDR1 LNHDA and CDR2 SQIVND (reference sequence). Trimming took 1 base from V and 4 from J; bases not matched to a gene: 4. The CDR3 has 15 residues.

This chain joins TRBV7-9 and TRBJ1-5, with D perhaps TRBD1 (6 bases). Germline V gene lookup returns CDR1 SEHNR and CDR2 FQNEAQ (reference sequence). V was trimmed by 0 bases and J by 3 bases, leaving 12 bases between them. The CDR3 extends over 16 amino acids. The CDR3 loop reads CASSLAKGGVNQPQHF. The CDR3, as DNA: TGTGCCAGCAGCTTAGCCAAAGGGGGGGTCAATCAGCCCCAGCATTTT.

The V gene is TRBV5-1, the J gene TRBJ2-2; 8 bases fit TRBD2. Germline values: CDR1 SGHRS, CDR2 YFSETQ. J lost 3 bases, V lost 3 bases, and 10 bases had no gene match. This CDR3 has 17 amino acids. CDR3 sequence: CASSSSLGGGHTGELFF. CDR3 DNA: TGCGCCAGCAGCTCCTCCCTCGGCGGGGGGCACACCGGGGAGCTGTTTTTT.

The gene calls are TRBV7-3 and TRBJ2-6; 7 bases are a match to TRBD2. Germline V CDR1 and CDR2: SGHTA, FQGTGA. The CDR3 length is 14 residues. The ends lost 5 bases at V and 12 bases at J; junction bases unmatched: 10. The CDR3: CASSLGGGDSVLTF. As DNA, the CDR3 is TGTGCCAGCAGCCTGGGGGGAGGGGATTCCGTCCTGACTTTC.